Listed below are T cell receptor beta chains from one sample, sequenced in a study of cytomegalovirus exposure and HLA in healthy donors. The method was immunoSEQ multiplex PCR; TCRdb's version includes in-frame clones alone and lacks a portion of them. The sample lists 70,000 to 85,000 clones; roughly 60% were seen once. Sequenced input: PBMCs. Receptor source: a man aged 30-40 years in good health and CMV-seropositive. The CDR3 runs from the conserved cysteine through the conserved F or W. D genes are given only for firm matches. A clone size is listed for some rows: how often the clone was seen (once, few, many), or a class if it is expanded.

v_call: TRBV7-9
d_call: NA
j_call: TRBJ1-2
clone_size: NA
cdr3_nt: TGTGCCACCGGTTCGAGGGGGGGTGGTATTGGCTACACCTTC
cdr3_aa: CATGSRGGGIGYTF

v_call: TRBV28
d_call: TRBD1
j_call: TRBJ1-1
clone_size: once
cdr3_nt: TGTGCCAGCAGTTCCACTAGGACAGGGGTGAACACTGAAGCTTTCTTT
cdr3_aa: CASSSTRTGVNTEAFF

v_call: TRBV27
d_call: TRBD2
j_call: TRBJ2-1
clone_size: NA
cdr3_nt: TGTGCCAGCAGTGGACTAGCGGGGGACAATGAGCAGTTCTTC
cdr3_aa: CASSGLAGDNEQFF

v_call: TRBV12-5
d_call: TRBD1
j_call: TRBJ1-5
clone_size: NA
cdr3_nt: TGTGCTAGTGGTTTGGTAGGACAGGGTAGCAATCAGCCCCAGCATTTT
cdr3_aa: CASGLVGQGSNQPQHF

v_call: TRBV28
d_call: NA
j_call: TRBJ1-5
clone_size: NA
cdr3_nt: TGTGCCAGCAGGCAGCGGTCCAATCAGCCCCAGCATTTT
cdr3_aa: CASRQRSNQPQHF

v_call: TRBV2
d_call: TRBD2
j_call: TRBJ2-4
clone_size: few
cdr3_nt: TGTGCCAGCAGTGAAGAGGGCGGGGGGTCGGGGGACATTCAGTACTTC
cdr3_aa: CASSEEGGGSGDIQYF

v_call: TRBV6-4
d_call: TRBD1
j_call: TRBJ2-1
clone_size: NA
cdr3_nt: TGTGCCAGCAGATCTAGGACAGGGGGCTTTTTGGATGAGCAGTTCTTC
cdr3_aa: CASRSRTGGFLDEQFF

v_call: TRBV6-1
d_call: NA
j_call: TRBJ2-7
clone_size: NA
cdr3_nt: TGTGCCAGCAGTGAAGTTGGGCTCGAGCAGTACTTC
cdr3_aa: CASSEVGLEQYF

v_call: TRBV12-5
d_call: NA
j_call: TRBJ1-3
clone_size: few
cdr3_nt: TGTGCTAGTGGTTTAGCACAGGGTCGAGAGGGAAACACCATATATTTT
cdr3_aa: CASGLAQGREGNTIYF

v_call: TRBV6-1
d_call: NA
j_call: TRBJ2-5
clone_size: NA
cdr3_nt: TGTGCCAGCAGTGAGTCGGGAGTCCAAGAGACCCAGTACTTC
cdr3_aa: CASSESGVQETQYF

v_call: TRBV9
d_call: TRBD1
j_call: TRBJ2-2
clone_size: once
cdr3_nt: TGTGCCAGCGCGACAGGGCAGTGGGGTATCACCGGGGAGCTGTTTTTT
cdr3_aa: CASATGQWGITGELFF

v_call: TRBV29-1
d_call: NA
j_call: TRBJ2-3
clone_size: few
cdr3_nt: TGCAGCGTTGATGGGGCCAACACAGATACGCAGTATTTT
cdr3_aa: CSVDGANTDTQYF

v_call: TRBV2
d_call: NA
j_call: TRBJ2-5
clone_size: NA
cdr3_nt: TGTGCCAGCGGAGGACTCGGGACACTCCAAGAGACCCAGTACTTC
cdr3_aa: CASGGLGTLQETQYF

v_call: TRBV28
d_call: NA
j_call: TRBJ2-3
clone_size: NA
cdr3_nt: TGTGCCACCCTCGCCAGTACCGCAGATACGCAGTATTTT
cdr3_aa: CATLASTADTQYF

v_call: TRBV6-1
d_call: NA
j_call: TRBJ2-7
clone_size: once
cdr3_nt: TGTGCCAGCAGTGAAGGGGTCAGGGGTTACGAGCAGTACTTC
cdr3_aa: CASSEGVRGYEQYF

v_call: TRBV6-5
d_call: TRBD1
j_call: TRBJ2-7
clone_size: NA
cdr3_nt: TGTGCCAGCAGTTACTCTTCGTGGGACAGCTCCTACGAGCAGTACTTC
cdr3_aa: CASSYSSWDSSYEQYF

v_call: TRBV19
d_call: TRBD2
j_call: TRBJ2-7
clone_size: NA
cdr3_nt: TGTGCCAGTAGTCCCGATAGCGGGCACTTCTCCTACGAGCAGTACTTC
cdr3_aa: CASSPDSGHFSYEQYF

v_call: TRBV18
d_call: NA
j_call: TRBJ1-4
clone_size: NA
cdr3_nt: TGTGCCAGCTCACCACAAACAGGGCCTAGCAATGAAAAACTGTTTTTT
cdr3_aa: CASSPQTGPSNEKLFF

v_call: TRBV7-9
d_call: TRBD1
j_call: TRBJ2-5
clone_size: NA
cdr3_nt: TGTGCCAGCAGCTTAAGGGGGACAGCTAAAGAGACCCAGTACTTC
cdr3_aa: CASSLRGTAKETQYF

v_call: TRBV27
d_call: TRBD2
j_call: TRBJ2-7
clone_size: NA
cdr3_nt: TGTGCCAGCCTAGCAGCGGGGCCCTCCTACGAGCAGTACTTC
cdr3_aa: CASLAAGPSYEQYF

v_call: TRBV2
d_call: NA
j_call: TRBJ2-7
clone_size: NA
cdr3_nt: TGTGCCATCCCCCGATCGGACACCTCCTACGAGCAGTACTTC
cdr3_aa: CAIPRSDTSYEQYF

v_call: TRBV27
d_call: TRBD2
j_call: TRBJ2-4
clone_size: NA
cdr3_nt: TGTGCCAGCATGGCGGGAGGGGCCAAAAACATTCAGTACTTC
cdr3_aa: CASMAGGAKNIQYF

v_call: TRBV19
d_call: TRBD2
j_call: TRBJ2-2
clone_size: NA
cdr3_nt: TGTGCCAGCGGGGGACTAGCGGGAGAAATTGACACCGGGGAGCTGTTTTTT
cdr3_aa: CASGGLAGEIDTGELFF

v_call: TRBV6-6
d_call: TRBD1
j_call: TRBJ1-1
clone_size: few
cdr3_nt: TGTGCCACCCGGGGCGCTACAGGGGCGAGCACTGAAGCTTTCTTT
cdr3_aa: CATRGATGASTEAFF